The next 13 T cell receptor beta chains were all read from a single sample in a study of T-cell reconstitution after alpha-beta-depleted transplantation in children. A library of TCRbeta sequences, prepared with unique molecular identifiers, was generated. MiXCR, applied by TCRdb to the PCR reads, yields one record per CDR3 protein. The sample carries tens of thousands of distinct CDR3 sequences, under 8% recorded once. The sample in question was PBMCs, mostly from graft donor cells, obtained 180 days after TCRalphabeta/CD19-depleted stem cell transplant. The receptor set was obtained from a male patient younger than 18 who had a stem cell transplant for acute myeloid leukemia, so the T cells may come from the graft donor.

This clonotype qualifies as medium-sized. The chain has TRBV12-3 or TRBV12-4 and TRBJ2-7; 11 bases agree with TRBD1. V was pared by 5 bases and J by 3 bases, with 3 bases of the junction left unmatched. The CDR3 loop spans 14 amino acids. The CDR3 DNA reads as TGTGCCAGCAGTCCGGGACAGGGGGTCTACGAGCAGTACTTC. Its translation is CASSPGQGVYEQYF.

Remarks on this clonotype: A much larger clone differs from this one at a single base, so this may be a read error. The chain joins TRBV20-1 to TRBJ1-5; tentatively, D is TRBD1 (6 bases). Germline V gene sequence: CDR1 DFQATT, CDR2 SNEGSKA (reference sequence). The CDR3 spans 13 residues. The CDR3 region is CSAAHREVQPRHF. CDR3 in DNA: TGCAGTGCCGCACACAGGGAGGTTCAGCCCCGGCATTTT.

This clonotype was seen many times. The chain carries TRBV27 and TRBJ2-7; 8 positions match TRBD1. Germline trimming cut 2 bases from V and 7 bases from J; bases unmatched to any gene: 4. CDR1 and CDR2 from the germline V gene are MNHEY and SMNVEV (reference sequence). The CDR3 runs to 13 residues. The CDR3 is CASSLRQGREQYF. In DNA form, the CDR3 reads TGTGCCAGCAGTTTAAGACAGGGGCGTGAGCAGTACTTC.

This clonotype has a count of ten or more. The chain uses TRBV6-5 and TRBJ2-7; D gene uncertain. Between the trimmed V and J ends, which lost 4 bases and 2 bases, there was a span of 9 bases. The germline V gene has CDR1 MNHEY and CDR2 SVGAGI. The CDR3 contains 13 residues. The CDR3 loop is CASSSFGAYEQYF. The DNA of the CDR3 is TGTGCCAGCAGTTCCTTTGGGGCCTACGAGCAGTACTTC.

This chain joins TRBV5-4 and TRBJ1-4; maybe TRBD1 (5 bases). Looked up from germline, CDR1 is SGHNT and CDR2 is YYREEE (reference sequence). V was shortened by 4 bases and J by 5 bases, with 12 bases between the two germline ends. There are 14 residues in the CDR3. DNA of the CDR3: TGTGCCAGCAGCCTTGGGACGGAGAATGAAAAACTGTTTTTT. It translates to CASSLGTENEKLFF.

This clonotype showed up many times. This chain joins TRBV4-3 and TRBJ1-1, with 8 nucleotides matching TRBD1. The length of the CDR3 is 13 residues. Germline trimming cut 6 bases from V and 5 bases from J; bases unmatched to any gene: 5. Germline V gene sequence: CDR1 LGHNA, CDR2 YSLEER. The CDR3 region has the DNA TGCGCCAGCAGTATAAACAGGGGGACTGAAGCTTTCTTT. Amino acid sequence: CASSINRGTEAFF.

This clonotype was recorded a few times. The gene calls are TRBV6-2 or TRBV6-3 and TRBJ1-5; perhaps TRBD1 as D (5 bases). The CDR3 has 17 residues. V lost 6 bases and J 4 bases, leaving 22 bases between the germline ends. The V gene's germline CDR1 is MNHEY and CDR2 SVGEGT. CDR3 region: CASSRDPTVLGNQPQHF. The CDR3 DNA reads TGTGCCAGCAGCCGGGACCCGACAGTTCTGGGAAATCAGCCCCAGCATTTT.

This clonotype was observed at least ten times. This rearrangement joins TRBV20-1 to TRBJ1-2; D is undetermined. This CDR3 spans 13 amino acids. Deletions cut 0 bases from V and 7 bases from J, with 12 bases between. Germline V gives CDR1 DFQATT, CDR2 SNEGSKA (reference sequence). As DNA, the CDR3 is TGCAGTGCTAGAGATCCGAGGGAGCTTGGCTACACCTTC. Its protein product is CSARDPRELGYTF.

In its sample, this clonotype was seen many times. The CDR3 DNA reads TGCGCCAGCCCCCGGGACAGGAACTCCTACGAGCAGTACTTC. It encodes CASPRDRNSYEQYF. V gene TRBV4-3 combines with J gene TRBJ2-7; TRBD1 aligns across 8 bases. J lost 0 bases, V lost 8 bases, and 6 bases had no gene match. The CDR3 extends over 14 amino acids. Germline assignment: CDR1 LGHNA and CDR2 YSLEER.

The sample holds many counts of this clonotype. The V call is TRBV27, the J call TRBJ2-1; 10 bases are shared with TRBD2. CDR3 length: 18 amino acids. V shed 0 bases, J shed 2 bases, and the junction held 7 bases outside the gene matches. Germline assignment: CDR1 MNHEY and CDR2 SMNVEV (reference sequence). CDR3: CASSLSLRLAGPYNEQFF. CDR3 in DNA: TGTGCCAGCAGTTTATCGCTGCGACTAGCGGGTCCCTACAATGAGCAGTTCTTC.

This clonotype was picked up many times. This sequence joins TRBV29-1 and TRBJ2-1; D ambiguous. CDR3 length equals 11 residues. CDR1 is SQVTM and CDR2 is ANQGSEA in the germline V gene. Trimming took 4 bases from V and 7 from J, leaving 8 bases between them. The CDR3 protein is CSVGAPNEQFF. The CDR3 DNA follows: TGCAGCGTTGGAGCGCCAAATGAGCAGTTCTTC.

In its sample, this clonotype was seen many times. The genes are TRBV20-1 and TRBJ2-4; maybe TRBD1 (5 bases). CDR1 DFQATT and CDR2 SNEGSKA come from the germline V gene (reference sequence). The CDR3 totals 13 residues. V lost 6 bases and J lost 2, with 11 bases in between. The CDR3 coding sequence is TGCAGTGCACAGGAGAGAACCAAAAACATTCAGTACTTC. Encoded protein: CSAQERTKNIQYF.

This clonotype was counted at least ten times. The V call is TRBV28, the J call TRBJ1-2, with D possibly TRBD1 on 5 matching bases. Between the trimmed V and J ends, which lost 6 bases and 7 bases, there was a span of 15 bases. Per germline, CDR1 MDHEN and CDR2 SYDVKM. The CDR3 is 13 amino acids. This chain's CDR3 is CASRTPGPSGYTF. CDR3 nucleotide sequence: TGTGCCAGCAGAACCCCGGGACCCTCTGGCTACACCTTC.